This T cell receptor beta chain was observed in a study of cytomegalovirus exposure and HLA in healthy donors. Study-wide background: Within an early data release were about 85 million unique TCRs drawn from HLA-typed donors.

The germline gives CDR1 MDHEN, CDR2 SYDVKM. With V trimmed by 6 bases and J by 1 base, 4 bases remained unmatched. The CDR3 spans 15 residues. The PCR used 60 Vbeta and 13 Jbeta primers. Libraries were prepared by immunoSEQ multiplex PCR; TCRdb keeps only in-frame clonotypes and omits some of them. Recorded for this sample: roughly 200,000 clones. In the case of this clone: Its antigen is unidentified.

The study's findings and limits: Later examination showed HLA-associated TCR beta chains had greater clonal expansion than equally common others. A missense variant in DCLRE1C was later tied to TCR beta V- and J-gene trimming. Looking again later, the authors saw that most CMV-associated TCR beta chains seemed HLA-restricted.

This clonotype was sampled from a man aged 30-40 years in good health and CMV-seronegative. Sequencing was performed on PBMCs. This chain links TRBV28 with TRBJ1-3; the match to TRBD1 covers 9 bases. DNA of the CDR3: TGTGCCAGCAGCCCGGGGACAGGGTCTGGAAACACCATATATTTT. Translation gives CASSPGTGSGNTIYF. The variable domain in full, with the rest retrieved from reference TRBV28 and TRBJ1-3, is DVKVTQSSRYLVKRTGEKVFLECVQDMDHENMFWYRQDPGLGLRLIYFSYDVKMKEKGDIPEGYSVSREKKERFSLILESASTNQTSMYLCASSPGTGSGNTIYFGEGSWLTVV.